This TCR beta chain was sequenced for a study of early T cells in non-severe SARS-CoV-2 infection. Across the whole study: The authors sequenced bulk RNA from unsorted whole blood, leaving chains unpaired.

On this clonotype itself: Its antigen is not identified.

Individual cDNA molecules received unique molecular identifiers during library preparation. TCRdb processed the 5' RACE reads anew with MiXCR; each CDR3 protein has one entry. Of about 110,000 distinct CDR3 sequences listed, over 10% are singletons. Study-level findings and limits: VDJdb-based annotation leaned toward anti-spike CD8 responses and missed private and CD4 specificities.

Trimming stripped 5 bases from V and 5 bases from J, with 11 bases between. CDR1 and CDR2 (germline): SGHNT, YENEEA. This CDR3 is built from 13 residues. The TCR sequence derives from an adult who was a healthcare worker with PCR-confirmed SARS-CoV-2 infection or an uninfected control (not recorded which). The chain uses TRBV11-3 and TRBJ2-3; D is unclear. The sequencing input was whole blood. The CDR3 nucleotides read TGTGCCAGCAGCGCCCCCGCGAGAGATACGCAGTATTTT. Protein product: CASSAPARDTQYF.